This T cell receptor (beta chain) came from a study of CD8 T cells in Susac syndrome (dated by TCRdb to about 2019). Regarding the complete study: The study used repertoire sequencing to test whether antigen drove CD8+ T cell activation and differentiation in Susac syndrome. The study compared CD8+ T cell repertoire clonality among 12 healthy donors, about 14 Susac syndrome patients and fewer than 19 multiple sclerosis patients. On the study overall, not on this receptor specifically: The number of individuals in the TCR sequencing and HLA analysis was acknowledged as relatively small.

Spanning cysteine to phenylalanine, the CDR3 consists of 16 amino acids. Only CDR3 DNA is held: 48 bases, read in frame from base 1. The germline V gene yields MNHNS for CDR1 and SASEGT for CDR2. V is pruned by 5 bases and J by 2 bases, leaving 7 bases of the junction without a gene match. Of note for this clonotype: Its cognate antigen has yet to be identified. No base quality information exists; no much larger clone differs at one position.

Peripheral blood CD8+ and CD4+ T cells from healthy donors, Susac syndrome patients and multiple sclerosis patients were profiled using high-throughput TCR beta sequencing. Treatment-naive patients with stable or active relapsing-remitting disease fulfilling revised McDonald criteria were used as multiple sclerosis controls. Bulk CD8+ and CD4+ T cells were purified by magnetic negative isolation, while CD8+ TEMRA cells were enriched using FACS. Blood was drawn into EDTA tubes, processed within 24 hours, and PBMCs were isolated by density gradient centrifugation. PBMCs destined for TCR sequencing were cryopreserved in liquid nitrogen and later thawed in a 37 °C water bath. A purity of at least 90% was achieved for sorted or isolated CD4+, CD8+ and CD8+ TEMRA cells. RNA was extracted using the RNeasy kit, and about 0.45 to 1 ug of the RNA was reverse transcribed with random hexamers. TCR beta CDR3 regions were amplified with the immunoSEQ multiplex PCR assay covering 54 Vbeta and 13 Jbeta segments. PCR amplification bias was corrected using a synthetic template baseline for primer optimization and computational correction. The authors processed their data as follows. Reads were annotated to V, D and J genes according to IMGT and were analyzed with immunoSEQ Analyzer, with only productive sequences retained. Clonality was calculated as one minus the Shannon entropy normalized by log2 of the number of productive unique sequences. Public and private clones were assessed among the 100 most prevalent clones of each patient and control. Susac-specific clones were defined as absent from healthy and MS cohorts, about 1,100 published viral clones and other ImmuneACCESS disease sequences. TCRdb handled the public reads itself, with Q25 trimming in fastp and clone calling in MiXCR, and kept productive beta chains. Rows merge per CDR3 protein into single entries with the most common DNA and genes. The V and J calls here are based on TCRdb, not the publication. For this sample the table gives hundreds of thousands of distinct CDR3 sequences, of which around 85% were detected only once. The ten largest clones capture about 0.1% of the sample.

The TCR was taken from a human donor with multiple sclerosis. The chain uses TRBV6-1 and TRBJ2-7, and TRBD2 matches 12 of the central bases. The sequenced sample consisted of CD8+ T cells from PBMCs. The DNA sequence reads TGTGCCAGCAGTCCTTCTAGCGGGGGGGCAACCTACGAGCAGTACTTC. Its translation is CASSPSSGGATYEQYF.